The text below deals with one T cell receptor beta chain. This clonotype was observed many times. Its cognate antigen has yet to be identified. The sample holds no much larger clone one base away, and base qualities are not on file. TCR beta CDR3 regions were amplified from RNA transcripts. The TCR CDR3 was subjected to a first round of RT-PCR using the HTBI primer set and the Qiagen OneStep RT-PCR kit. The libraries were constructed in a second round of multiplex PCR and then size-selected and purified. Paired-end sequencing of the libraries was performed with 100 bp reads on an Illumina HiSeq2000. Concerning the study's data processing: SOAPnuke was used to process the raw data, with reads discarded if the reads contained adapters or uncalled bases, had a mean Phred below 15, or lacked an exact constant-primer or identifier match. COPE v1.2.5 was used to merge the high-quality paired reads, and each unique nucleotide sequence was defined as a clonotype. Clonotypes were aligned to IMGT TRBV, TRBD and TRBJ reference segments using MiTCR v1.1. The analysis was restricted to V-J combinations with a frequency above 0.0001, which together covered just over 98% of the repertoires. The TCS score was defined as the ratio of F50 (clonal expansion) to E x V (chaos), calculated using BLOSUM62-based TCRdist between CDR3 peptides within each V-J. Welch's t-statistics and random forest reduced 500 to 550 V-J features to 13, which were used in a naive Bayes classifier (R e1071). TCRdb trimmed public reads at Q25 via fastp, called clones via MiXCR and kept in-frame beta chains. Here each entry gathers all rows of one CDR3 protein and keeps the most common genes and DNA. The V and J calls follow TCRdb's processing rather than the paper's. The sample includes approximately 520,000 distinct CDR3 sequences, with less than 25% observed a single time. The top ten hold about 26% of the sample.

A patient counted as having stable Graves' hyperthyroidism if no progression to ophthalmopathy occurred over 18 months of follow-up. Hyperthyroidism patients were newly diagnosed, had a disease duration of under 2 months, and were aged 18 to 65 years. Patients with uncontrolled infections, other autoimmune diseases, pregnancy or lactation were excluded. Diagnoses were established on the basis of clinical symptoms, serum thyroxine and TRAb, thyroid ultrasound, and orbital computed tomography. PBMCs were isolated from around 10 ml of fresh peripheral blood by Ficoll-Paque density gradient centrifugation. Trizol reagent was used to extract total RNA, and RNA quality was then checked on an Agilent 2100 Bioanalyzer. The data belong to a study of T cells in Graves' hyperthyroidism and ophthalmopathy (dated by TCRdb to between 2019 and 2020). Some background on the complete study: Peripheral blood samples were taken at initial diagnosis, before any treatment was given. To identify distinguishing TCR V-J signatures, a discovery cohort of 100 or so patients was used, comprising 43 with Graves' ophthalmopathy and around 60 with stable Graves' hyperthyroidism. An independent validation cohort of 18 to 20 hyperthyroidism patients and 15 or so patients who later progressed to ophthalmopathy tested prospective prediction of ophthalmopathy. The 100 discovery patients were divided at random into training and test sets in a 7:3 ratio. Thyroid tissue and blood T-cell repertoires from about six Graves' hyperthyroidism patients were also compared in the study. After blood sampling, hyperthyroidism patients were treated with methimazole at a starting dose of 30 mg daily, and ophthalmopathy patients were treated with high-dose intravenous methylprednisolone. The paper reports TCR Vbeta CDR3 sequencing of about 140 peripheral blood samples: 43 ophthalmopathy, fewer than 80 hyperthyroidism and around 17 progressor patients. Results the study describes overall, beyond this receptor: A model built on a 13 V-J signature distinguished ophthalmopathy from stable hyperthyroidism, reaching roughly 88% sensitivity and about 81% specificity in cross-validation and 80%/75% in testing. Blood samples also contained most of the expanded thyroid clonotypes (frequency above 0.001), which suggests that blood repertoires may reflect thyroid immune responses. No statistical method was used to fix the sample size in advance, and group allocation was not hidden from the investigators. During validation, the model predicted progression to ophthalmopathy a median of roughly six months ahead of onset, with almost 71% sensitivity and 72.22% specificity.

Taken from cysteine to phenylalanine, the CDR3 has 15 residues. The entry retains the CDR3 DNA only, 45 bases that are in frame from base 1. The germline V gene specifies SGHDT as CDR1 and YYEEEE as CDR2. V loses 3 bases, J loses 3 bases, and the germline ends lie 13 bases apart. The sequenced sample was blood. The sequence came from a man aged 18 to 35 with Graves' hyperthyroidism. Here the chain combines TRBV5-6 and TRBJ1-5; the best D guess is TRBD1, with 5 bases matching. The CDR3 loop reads CASSSGTDPNQPQHF. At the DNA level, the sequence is TGTGCCAGCAGCTCCGGGACGGACCCCAATCAGCCCCAGCATTTT.